These 19 T cell receptor beta chains came from one sample sequenced in a study of cytomegalovirus exposure and HLA in healthy donors. Use of 60 Vbeta and 13 Jbeta primers characterized the PCR. Data came from immunoSEQ multiplex PCR; TCRdb stores just in-frame clones and leaves some out. The sample has 150,000 to 200,000 clones; roughly 85% are singletons. The specimen was PBMCs. Source of these receptors: a woman aged 45-60 years in good health and CMV-seropositive.

The rearrangement links TRBV5-8 to TRBJ2-1, with TRBD1 matching over 8 bases. The V gene end was trimmed by 1 base and the J gene end by 4 bases; junction bases not matched to a gene: 4. The germline V gene encodes CDR1 SGHTS and CDR2 YDEGEE. This CDR3 region has 15 residues. The CDR3 nucleotides are TGTGCCAGCAGCTTGCGGGACAGGCGGTACAATGAGCAGTTCTTC. Protein product: CASSLRDRRYNEQFF. Drawing the rest from reference TRBV5-8 and TRBJ2-1, the complete variable domain is EAGVTQSPTHLIKTRGQQATLRCSPISGHTSVYWYQQALGLGLQFLLWYDEGEERNRGNFPPRFSGRQFPNYSSELNVNALELEDSALYLCASSLRDRRYNEQFFGPGTRLTVL.

The CDR3: CSVNRGLMGEQYF. CDR3 coding DNA: TGCAGCGTAAACAGGGGGCTTATGGGCGAGCAGTACTTC. This chain connects TRBV29-1 to TRBJ2-7; 9 positions match TRBD1. CDR1 is SQVTM, CDR2 ANQGSEA, per germline. With 6 bases clipped from V and 6 bases from J, the junction kept 9 bases outside the gene matches. The CDR3 covers 13 residues.

This clone has only a few counts. This chain connects TRBV29-1 to TRBJ2-2; 9 bases line up with TRBD2. Germline trimming cut 5 bases from V and 8 bases from J; bases unmatched to any gene: 9. Germline V gene lookup returns CDR1 SQVTM and CDR2 ANQGSEA. CDR3 size: 14 residues. The CDR3 spells CSVLAGGPGGELFF. In nucleotides, the CDR3 is TGCAGCGTTCTCGCGGGAGGGCCGGGAGGGGAGCTGTTTTTT.

This chain joins TRBV15 and TRBJ1-1, with 7 bases matching TRBD1. CDR3 length equals 16 residues. Germline loops: CDR1 LNHNV, CDR2 YYDKDF (reference sequence). The ends lost 5 bases at V and 4 bases at J; junction bases unmatched: 13. For the CDR3, the DNA is TGTGCCACCAGCCTTCTAGACAGGGAGGAGGTCACTGAAGCTTTCTTT. It is translated as CATSLLDREEVTEAFF.

The V call is TRBV6-6, the J call TRBJ2-7; D may be TRBD1 (5 bases). V was cut by 2 bases and J by 1 base, with 9 bases left in between. Germline V gene lookup returns CDR1 MNHNY and CDR2 SVGAGI (reference sequence). This CDR3 contains 14 residues. The CDR3 region has the DNA TGTGCCAGCAGTTACGGACCAGGGTCCTACGAGCAGTACTTC. It is translated as CASSYGPGSYEQYF.

The chain employs TRBV9 and TRBJ2-2, with D possibly being TRBD2 (6 bases). CDR3 length: 15 residues. Deletions cut 3 bases from V and 3 bases from J, with 12 bases between. From germline, CDR1 is SGDLS and CDR2 YYNGEE. The CDR3 spells CASSGAGTYTGELFF. The CDR3, as DNA: TGTGCCAGCAGCGGGGCCGGGACTTACACCGGGGAGCTGTTTTTT.

This clone has just a few counts. The rearrangement joins TRBV7-3 to TRBJ1-1; 9 nucleotides align to TRBD1. CDR1 SGHTA and CDR2 FQGTGA come from the germline V gene. V was pared by 5 bases and J by 4 bases, with 2 bases of the junction left unmatched. There are 13 residues in the CDR3. This chain's CDR3 is CASSPTGGTEAFF. The CDR3 region has the DNA TGTGCCAGCAGCCCGACAGGGGGCACTGAAGCTTTCTTT.

This chain connects TRBV9 to TRBJ2-3, with TRBD1 matching over 9 bases. The germline V gene has CDR1 SGDLS and CDR2 YYNGEE. V shed 3 bases and J 5 bases; nucleotides not matched to a gene: 10. This CDR3 is built from 16 residues. For the CDR3, the DNA is TGTGCCAGCAGCGACCCGGGACAGGGCCTTGTAGATACGCAGTATTTT. Protein: CASSDPGQGLVDTQYF.

V gene TRBV2 combines with J gene TRBJ2-3; 13 bases align to TRBD2. V was pared by 4 bases and J by 0 bases, with 1 base of the junction left unmatched. CDR1 and CDR2 from the germline V gene are SNHLY and FYNNEI. This CDR3 is built from 16 residues. CDR3 nucleotide sequence: TGTGCCAGCAGTGGGGGACTAGCGGGAAGCACAGATACGCAGTATTTT. Translation gives CASSGGLAGSTDTQYF.

The chain links TRBV11-2 to TRBJ1-6; possible D gene TRBD1, 5 bases. This CDR3 is 13 amino acids long. In germline, CDR1 is SGHAT, CDR2 FQNNGV. The V end lost 4 bases, the J end lost 8 bases, and 9 bases lay between the germline ends. This CDR3 is CASSWGGDSPLHF. The CDR3, as DNA: TGTGCCAGCAGCTGGGGGGGGGATTCACCCCTCCACTTT.

The rearrangement joins TRBV29-1 to TRBJ2-5; 9 positions agree with TRBD1. Near its end, the DNA agrees better with TRBJ2-7, so the J call may be wrong. The CDR3 has 13 amino acids. The V gene's germline CDR1 is SQVTM and CDR2 ANQGSEA. This CDR3 reads CSVNRGLMGEQYF. DNA for the CDR3: TGCAGCGTAAACAGGGGGCTTATGGGCGAGCAGTACTTC.

In its sample, this clone was seen a few times. The rearrangement joins TRBV30 to TRBJ1-1; maybe TRBD1 (6 bases). Trimming took off 7 bases at V and 0 bases at J, with 12 bases between the two ends. Germline V CDR1 and CDR2: GTSNPN, SVGIG (reference sequence). This CDR3 is 13 amino acids long. CDR3 amino acids: CAFSQGMNTEAFF. The CDR3, as DNA: TGTGCCTTTTCACAGGGAATGAACACTGAAGCTTTCTTT.

The rearrangement links TRBV5-4 to TRBJ2-7; a possible D gene is TRBD1 (5 bases). The CDR3 is 12 residues long. Germline V gene lookup returns CDR1 SGHNT and CDR2 YYREEE (reference sequence). V shed 4 bases and J shed 6 bases, with 11 bases lying between them. The CDR3 region is CASSGPGIEQYF. The CDR3 nucleotides are TGTGCCAGCAGCGGACCAGGGATCGAGCAGTACTTC.

This clone was observed a few times. Different DNA sequences within this sample yield the same CDR3. V is TRBV6-1 and J is TRBJ1-1, with 7 bases identical to TRBD1. Looked up from germline, CDR1 is MNHNS and CDR2 is SASEGT. CDR3 length: 14 amino acids. Trimming took 1 base from V and 3 from J; bases not matched to a gene: 2. The DNA for the CDR3 is TGTGCCAGCAGTGAAGACAGGGGAGACACTGAAGCTTTCTTT. Translation: CASSEDRGDTEAFF.

A note on this clone: The same CDR3 arises from other DNA sequences in this sample as well. J is TRBJ2-3 and V is TRBV6-5; unclear D gene. V was clipped by 6 bases and J by 2 bases, with 6 bases between them. This CDR3 has 12 residues. In germline, CDR1 is MNHEY, CDR2 SVGAGI. This chain's CDR3 is CASSSSTDTQYF. CDR3 bases: TGTGCCAGCAGCTCTTCCACAGATACGCAGTATTTT.

The V gene is TRBV6-1, the J gene TRBJ1-2; perhaps TRBD1 as D (5 bases). Between the trimmed V and J ends, which lost 4 bases and 4 bases, there was a span of 16 bases. This CDR3 region has 15 residues. Germline V gene sequence: CDR1 MNHNS, CDR2 SASEGT. In DNA form, the CDR3 reads TGTGCCAGCAGTGGGGGCAGGGAGGGGCCCTATGGCTACACCTTC. This encodes CASSGGREGPYGYTF.

The chain couples TRBV6-1 to TRBJ1-5; the D gene is possibly TRBD1 (5 bases). This CDR3 has 16 amino acids. The V gene's germline CDR1 is MNHNS and CDR2 SASEGT. Between the trimmed V and J ends, which lost 0 bases and 2 bases, there was a span of 11 bases. The CDR3 DNA sequence: TGTGCCAGCAGTGAAGCGTATGGGGGGGGCAATCAGCCCCAGCATTTT. Protein sequence: CASSEAYGGGNQPQHF.

CDR3 bases: TGTGCCAGCACCAGCTCAGGGACTAGTCTTCCCAATGAGCAGTTCTTC. Its translation is CASTSSGTSLPNEQFF. The chain joins TRBV16 to TRBJ2-1, with 8 bases aligning to TRBD2. The germline CDR1 and CDR2 sequences are KGHSY and FQNENV. With 7 bases clipped from V and 6 bases from J, the junction kept 14 bases outside the gene matches. CDR3 length: 16 residues.

V gene TRBV5-4 combines with J gene TRBJ2-7; D might be TRBD2 (7 bases). V shed 2 bases and J shed 0 bases, with 18 bases lying between them. There are 17 residues in the CDR3. CDR1 SGHNT and CDR2 YYREEE come from the germline V gene (reference sequence). CDR3 in amino acids: CASSLGGAASSSYEQYF. CDR3 sequence (DNA): TGTGCCAGCAGCTTAGGGGGGGCAGCAAGTAGCTCCTACGAGCAGTACTTC.